This T cell receptor beta chain derives from a study of T-cell memory formation after mild COVID-19. One entry per CDR3 protein results from TCRdb running MiXCR on the 5' RACE reads. This table has around 300,000 distinct CDR3 sequences, around 13% appearing once. The CDR3 contains 22 residues. V was trimmed by 2 bases and J by 0 bases, leaving 28 bases between them. CDR1 and CDR2 from the germline V gene are LGHNA and YNFKEQ. This chain links TRBV4-2 with TRBJ2-2; either TRBD1 or TRBD2 may fit D (6 bases each). This receptor was obtained from a man aged 18-30 years who had mild COVID-19 (a few samples of this study predate the infection). Cell type and time point are not known. The specimen was PBMCs or a T cell subset sorted from them (not recorded which). CDR3: CASSQKSVSWGAPPANTGELFF. Here the CDR3 DNA reads TGTGCCAGCAGCCAAAAATCTGTGAGCTGGGGGGCCCCCCCTGCGAACACCGGGGAGCTGTTTTTT.